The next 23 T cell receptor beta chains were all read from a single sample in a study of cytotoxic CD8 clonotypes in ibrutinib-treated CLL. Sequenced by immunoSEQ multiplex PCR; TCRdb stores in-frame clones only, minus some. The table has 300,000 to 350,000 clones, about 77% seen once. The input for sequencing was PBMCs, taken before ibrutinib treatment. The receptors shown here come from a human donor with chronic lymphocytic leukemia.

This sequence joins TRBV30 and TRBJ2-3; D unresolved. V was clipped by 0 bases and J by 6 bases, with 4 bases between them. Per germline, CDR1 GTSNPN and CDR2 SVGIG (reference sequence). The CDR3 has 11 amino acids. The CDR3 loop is CAWSVSDTQYF. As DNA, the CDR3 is TGTGCCTGGAGTGTATCGGATACGCAGTATTTT.

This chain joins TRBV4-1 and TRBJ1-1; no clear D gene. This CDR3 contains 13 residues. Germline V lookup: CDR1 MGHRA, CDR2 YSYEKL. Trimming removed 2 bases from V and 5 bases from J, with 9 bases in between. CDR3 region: CASSQMRETEAFF. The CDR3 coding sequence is TGCGCCAGCAGCCAAATGAGGGAAACTGAAGCTTTCTTT.

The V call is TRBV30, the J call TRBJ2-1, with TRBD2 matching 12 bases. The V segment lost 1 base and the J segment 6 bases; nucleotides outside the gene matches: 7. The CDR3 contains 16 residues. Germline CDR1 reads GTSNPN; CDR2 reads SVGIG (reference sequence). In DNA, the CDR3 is TGTGCCTGGAGTGCCCACTCTAGCGGGAGGGCCAATGAGCAGTTCTTC. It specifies CAWSAHSSGRANEQFF.

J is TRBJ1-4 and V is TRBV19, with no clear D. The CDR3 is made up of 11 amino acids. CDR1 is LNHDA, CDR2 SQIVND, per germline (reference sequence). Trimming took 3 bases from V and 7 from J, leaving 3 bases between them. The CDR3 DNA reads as TGTGCCAGTAGTATCGCTGAAAAACTGTTTTTT. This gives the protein CASSIAEKLFF.

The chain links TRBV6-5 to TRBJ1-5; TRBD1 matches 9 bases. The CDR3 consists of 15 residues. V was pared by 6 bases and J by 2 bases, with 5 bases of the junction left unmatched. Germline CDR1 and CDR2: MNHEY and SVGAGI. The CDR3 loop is CASRTTGGGNQPQHF. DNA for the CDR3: TGTGCCAGCAGAACGACAGGGGGTGGCAATCAGCCCCAGCATTTT.

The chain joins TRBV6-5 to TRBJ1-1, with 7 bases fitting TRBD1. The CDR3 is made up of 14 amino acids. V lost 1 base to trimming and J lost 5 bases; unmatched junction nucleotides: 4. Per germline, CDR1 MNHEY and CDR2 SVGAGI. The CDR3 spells CASSYYRGRTEAFF. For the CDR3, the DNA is TGTGCCAGCAGTTACTACAGGGGAAGGACTGAAGCTTTCTTT.

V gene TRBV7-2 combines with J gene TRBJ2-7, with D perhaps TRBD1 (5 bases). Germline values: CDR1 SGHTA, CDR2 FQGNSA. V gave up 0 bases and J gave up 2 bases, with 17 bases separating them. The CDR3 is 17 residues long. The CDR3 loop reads CASSLAPARASAYEQYF. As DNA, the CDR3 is TGTGCCAGCAGCTTAGCCCCAGCCAGGGCGAGTGCCTACGAGCAGTACTTC.

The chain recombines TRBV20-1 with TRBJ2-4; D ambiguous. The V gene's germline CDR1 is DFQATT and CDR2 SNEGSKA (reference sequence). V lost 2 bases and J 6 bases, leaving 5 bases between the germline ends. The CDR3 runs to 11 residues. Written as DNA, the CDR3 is TGCAGTGCTAGAAACGGAAACATTCAGTACTTC. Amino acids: CSARNGNIQYF.

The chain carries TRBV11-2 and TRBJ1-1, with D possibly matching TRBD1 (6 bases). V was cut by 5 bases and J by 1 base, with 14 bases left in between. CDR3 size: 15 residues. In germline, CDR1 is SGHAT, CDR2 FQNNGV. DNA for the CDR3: TGTGCCAGCAGCCCCCCCTCGACAGGGAACACTGAAGCTTTCTTT. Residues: CASSPPSTGNTEAFF.

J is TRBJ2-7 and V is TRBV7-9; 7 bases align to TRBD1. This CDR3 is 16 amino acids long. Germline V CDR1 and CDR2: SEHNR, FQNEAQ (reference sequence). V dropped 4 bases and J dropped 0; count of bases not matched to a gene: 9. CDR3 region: CASSSPGQAPSYEQYF. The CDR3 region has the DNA TGTGCCAGCAGCTCCCCCGGACAGGCCCCCTCCTACGAGCAGTACTTC.

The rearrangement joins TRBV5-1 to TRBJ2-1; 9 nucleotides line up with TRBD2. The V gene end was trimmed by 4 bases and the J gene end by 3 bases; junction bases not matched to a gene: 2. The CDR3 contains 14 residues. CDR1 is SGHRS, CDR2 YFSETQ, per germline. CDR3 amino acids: CASSTTSGYNEQFF. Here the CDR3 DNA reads TGCGCCAGCAGCACGACTAGCGGCTACAATGAGCAGTTCTTC.

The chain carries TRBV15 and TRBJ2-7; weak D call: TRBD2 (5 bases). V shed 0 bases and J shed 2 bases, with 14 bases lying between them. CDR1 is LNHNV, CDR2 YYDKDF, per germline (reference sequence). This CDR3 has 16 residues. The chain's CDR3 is CATSRDRRSAPYEQYF. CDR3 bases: TGTGCCACCAGCAGAGATAGGAGGTCGGCGCCCTACGAGCAGTACTTC.

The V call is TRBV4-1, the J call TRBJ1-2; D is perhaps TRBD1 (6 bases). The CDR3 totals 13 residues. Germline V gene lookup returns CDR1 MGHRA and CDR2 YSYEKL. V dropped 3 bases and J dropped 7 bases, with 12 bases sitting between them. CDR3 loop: CASSHQQGGGYTF. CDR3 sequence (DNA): TGCGCCAGCAGCCATCAACAGGGAGGTGGCTACACCTTC.

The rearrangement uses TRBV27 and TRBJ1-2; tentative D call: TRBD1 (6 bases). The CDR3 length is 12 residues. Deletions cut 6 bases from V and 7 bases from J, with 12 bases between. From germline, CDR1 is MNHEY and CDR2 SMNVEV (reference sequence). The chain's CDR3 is CASSKGVGGYTF. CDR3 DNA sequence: TGTGCCAGCAGCAAGGGGGTTGGTGGCTACACCTTC.

The CDR3 DNA reads as TGTGCCAGCAGGATTGGGACAAACAATGAGCAGTTCTTC. Amino acid sequence: CASRIGTNNEQFF. The genes are TRBV21-1 and TRBJ2-1; the listed D gene, TRBD1, was not tested against the DNA. TRBV21-1 is a documented pseudogene. The CDR3 has 13 residues.

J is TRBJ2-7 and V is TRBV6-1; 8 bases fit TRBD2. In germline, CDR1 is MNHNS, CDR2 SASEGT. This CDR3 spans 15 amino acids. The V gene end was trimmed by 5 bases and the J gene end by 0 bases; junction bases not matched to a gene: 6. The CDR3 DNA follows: TGTGCCAGCAGTACAAGACTAGCGAGCTCCTACGAGCAGTACTTC. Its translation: CASSTRLASSYEQYF.

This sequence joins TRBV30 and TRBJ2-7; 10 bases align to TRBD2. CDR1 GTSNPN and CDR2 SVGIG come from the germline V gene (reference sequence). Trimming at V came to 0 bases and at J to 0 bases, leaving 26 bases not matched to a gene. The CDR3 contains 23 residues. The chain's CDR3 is CAWSVLRIPNYSGTSASSYEQYF. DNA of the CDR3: TGTGCCTGGAGTGTACTAAGGATACCAAACTACTCCGGGACTAGCGCGAGCTCCTACGAGCAGTACTTC.

The CDR3 spells CASRANPGSSGNTIYF. DNA of the CDR3: TGTGCCAGCAGAGCTAACCCTGGCTCCTCTGGAAACACCATATATTTT. The J gene is TRBJ1-3, the V gene TRBV28; D unresolved. Germline values: CDR1 MDHEN, CDR2 SYDVKM. CDR3 length: 16 amino acids. V dropped 6 bases and J dropped 0 bases, with 15 bases sitting between them.

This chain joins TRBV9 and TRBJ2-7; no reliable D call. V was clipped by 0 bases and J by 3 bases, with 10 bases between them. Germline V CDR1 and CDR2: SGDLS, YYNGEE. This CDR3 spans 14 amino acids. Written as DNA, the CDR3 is TGTGCCAGCAGCGTAGGGCTAGAGTTCTACGAGCAGTACTTC. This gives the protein CASSVGLEFYEQYF.

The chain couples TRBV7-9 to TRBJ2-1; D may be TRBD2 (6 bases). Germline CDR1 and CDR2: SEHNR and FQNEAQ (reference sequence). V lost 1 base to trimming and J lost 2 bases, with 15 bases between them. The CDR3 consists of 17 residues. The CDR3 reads CASSLVPTGRPYNEQFF. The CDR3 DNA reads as TGTGCCAGCAGCTTAGTGCCCACCGGGAGACCCTACAATGAGCAGTTCTTC.

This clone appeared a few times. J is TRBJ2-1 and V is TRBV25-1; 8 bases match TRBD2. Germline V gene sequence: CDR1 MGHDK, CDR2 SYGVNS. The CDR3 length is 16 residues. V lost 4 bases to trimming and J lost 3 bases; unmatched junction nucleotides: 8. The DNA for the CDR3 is TGTGCCAGCAGTGCCAGCAGCGGGAGTGGCTACAATGAGCAGTTCTTC. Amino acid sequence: CASSASSGSGYNEQFF.

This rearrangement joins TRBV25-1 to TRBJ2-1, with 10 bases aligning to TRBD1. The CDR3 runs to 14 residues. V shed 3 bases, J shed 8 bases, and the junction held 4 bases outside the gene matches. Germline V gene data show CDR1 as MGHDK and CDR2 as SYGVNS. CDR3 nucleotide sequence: TGTGCCAGCAGTGATGACAGGGGGCGGTATGAGCAGTTCTTC. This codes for CASSDDRGRYEQFF.

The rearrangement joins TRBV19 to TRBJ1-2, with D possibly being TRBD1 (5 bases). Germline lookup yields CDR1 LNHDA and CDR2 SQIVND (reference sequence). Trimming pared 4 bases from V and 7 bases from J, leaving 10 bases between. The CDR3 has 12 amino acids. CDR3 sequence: CASSTRDLGYTF. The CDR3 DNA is TGTGCCAGTAGTACGAGGGACCTTGGCTACACCTTC.